These 14 T cell receptor beta chains came from one sample sequenced in a study of T cells after posttransplantation cyclophosphamide. Clones were sequenced by immunoSEQ multiplex PCR, and TCRdb holds only the in-frame ones, with some missing. The sample lists 30,000 to 40,000 clones, approximately 90% occurring once. What was sequenced was PBMCs. The receptors originated from a woman aged 40-49 years with a blood cancer, CMV-positive, and with a related stem cell donor.

V and J are TRBV7-2 and TRBJ2-1, with TRBD1 matching 7 bases. There are 14 residues in the CDR3. Trimming cost V 5 bases and J 6 bases; bases outside gene matches: 7. Germline CDR1 and CDR2: SGHTA and FQGNSA. The CDR3 loop is CASSDRQGRNEQFF. The CDR3 DNA reads TGTGCCAGCAGCGACCGACAGGGTCGCAATGAGCAGTTCTTC.

This clone was recorded only once. The genes are TRBV6-1 and TRBJ1-6, with 10 nucleotides matching TRBD1. The V and J ends lost 4 bases and 9 bases, in that order; junction bases with no gene match: 0. The length of the CDR3 is 13 residues. CDR1 MNHNS and CDR2 SASEGT come from the germline V gene. CDR3 coding DNA: TGTGCCAGCAGTGGACAGGGGGCTTCACCCCTCCACTTT. This codes for CASSGQGASPLHF.

The V and J genes are TRBV11-2 and TRBJ2-5, with 8 bases lining up with TRBD2. Per the germline V gene, CDR1 is SGHAT and CDR2 is FQNNGV. The CDR3 totals 15 residues. After removal of 1 base from V and 5 bases from J, the junction contained 6 bases not matched to a gene. The CDR3 reads CASSLAGGHGETQYF. CDR3 DNA sequence: TGTGCCAGCAGCTTAGCGGGGGGGCATGGGGAGACCCAGTACTTC.

In DNA, the CDR3 is TGTGCCAGTACCGCCTCGTCCCAGGACTATGGCTACACCTTC. Translated, it gives CASTASSQDYGYTF. The V gene is TRBV19, the J gene TRBJ1-2, with unresolved D. The V and J ends lost 7 bases and 3 bases respectively, with 15 bases between them. Germline V lookup: CDR1 LNHDA, CDR2 SQIVND (reference sequence). The length of the CDR3 is 14 residues.

The chain carries TRBV5-1 and TRBJ2-3, with TRBD2 matching 7 bases. The junction had 8 bases not matched to a gene; V was cut back by 4 bases and J by 3 bases. This CDR3 has 15 residues. CDR1 is SGHRS and CDR2 is YFSETQ in the germline V gene. In nucleotides, the CDR3 is TGCGCCAGCAGCCTAGGACTAGATATAACAGATACGCAGTATTTT. Translated, it gives CASSLGLDITDTQYF.

The chain employs TRBV5-6 and TRBJ1-4, with 9 bases lining up with TRBD1. The germline V gene encodes CDR1 SGHDT and CDR2 YYEEEE. This CDR3 has 15 residues. With 2 bases clipped from V and 8 bases from J, the junction kept 7 bases outside the gene matches. CDR3 protein: CASSLPGQGVEKLFF. DNA of the CDR3: TGTGCCAGCAGCTTACCGGGACAGGGAGTAGAAAAACTGTTTTTT.

This clone came up once. The CDR3 DNA reads as TGTGCCAGCAGCTTAACCGGGTCGGGCTACACCTTC. Its protein is CASSLTGSGYTF. The chain has TRBV11-1 and TRBJ1-2; D remains ambiguous. CDR3 length: 12 residues. Trimming took 2 bases from V and 8 from J, leaving 9 bases between them. Per germline, CDR1 SGHAT and CDR2 FQDESV (reference sequence). Supplemented by reference TRBV11-1 and TRBJ1-2, the full variable domain reads EAEVAQSPRYKITEKSQAVAFWCDPISGHATLYWYRQILGQGPELLVQFQDESVVDDSQLPKDRFSAERLKGVDSTLKIQPAELGDSAMYLCASSLTGSGYTFGSGTRLTVV.

V and J are TRBV10-1 and TRBJ2-3; no clear D. V was cut by 0 bases and J by 0 bases, with 13 bases left in between. CDR3 length: 17 residues. Germline CDR1 reads WNHNN; CDR2 reads SYGVQD (reference sequence). As DNA, the CDR3 is TGCGCCAGCAGTGAGTCTACTGGCGGAACTAGCACAGATACGCAGTATTTT. It yields the protein CASSESTGGTSTDTQYF.

DNA of the CDR3: TGTGCCAGCAGCTCCTCATTACAGGGGTACAATGAAAAACTGTTTTTT. Translated, it gives CASSSSLQGYNEKLFF. V and J are TRBV7-3 and TRBJ1-4, with 7 bases lining up with TRBD1. The junction had 10 bases not matched to a gene; V was cut back by 4 bases and J by 5 bases. Germline V gene sequence: CDR1 SGHTA, CDR2 FQGTGA. There are 16 residues in the CDR3.

On this clone: At the DNA level, this CDR3 is encoded by other sequences in the same sample as well. For the CDR3, the DNA is TGTGCCAGCAGCTACGGACCTCCGGGGGGGCAAAATTCACCCCTCCACTTT. Its protein is CASSYGPPGGQNSPLHF. The rearrangement joins TRBV5-4 to TRBJ1-6; D is perhaps TRBD1 (6 bases). V shed 3 bases and J shed 7 bases, with 20 bases lying between them. The CDR3 has 17 residues. CDR1 SGHNT and CDR2 YYREEE come from the germline V gene (reference sequence).

The V gene is TRBV27, the J gene TRBJ2-7, with a weak D call TRBD2 (6 bases). The length of the CDR3 is 16 residues. Trimming stripped 6 bases from V and 5 bases from J, with 23 bases between. In germline, CDR1 is MNHEY, CDR2 SMNVEV (reference sequence). This CDR3 reads CASRLLGRGIGDEQYF. The DNA of the CDR3 is TGTGCCAGCAGACTCTTGGGCCGGGGGATCGGCGACGAGCAGTACTTC.

V is TRBV5-1 and J is TRBJ2-2; the D gene is possibly TRBD1 (6 bases). This CDR3 region has 14 residues. Trimming cost V 3 bases and J 4 bases, with 10 bases left between them. CDR1 and CDR2 (germline): SGHRS, YFSETQ. The DNA for the CDR3 is TGCGCCAGCAGCTACAGGGTAGGCACCGGGGAGCTGTTTTTT. This sequence encodes CASSYRVGTGELFF.

V usage is TRBV7-9 and J usage is TRBJ2-7, with 10 bases that match TRBD1. CDR1 is SEHNR, CDR2 FQNEAQ, per germline (reference sequence). The CDR3 is made up of 15 amino acids. Trimming cost V 5 bases and J 4 bases; bases outside gene matches: 8. The CDR3 region is CASSPRTGGFYEQYF. CDR3 nucleotide sequence: TGTGCCAGCAGCCCCAGGACAGGGGGTTTTTACGAGCAGTACTTC.

The chain links TRBV19 to TRBJ1-5, with a possible D match to TRBD1 (5 bases). This CDR3 region has 14 residues. The V end was cut by 4 bases, the J end by 3 bases, with 10 bases between. CDR1 is LNHDA and CDR2 is SQIVND in the germline V gene (reference sequence). CDR3 protein: CASSTTGFNQPQHF. CDR3 sequence (DNA): TGTGCCAGTAGTACTACAGGTTTCAATCAGCCCCAGCATTTT.